What follows describes a single T cell receptor (beta chain). This clone was detected many times. Its antigen is not yet known. Within one base of it there is no much larger clone, and no base qualities were kept. These data belong to a study of blood T cell repertoires in COVID-19 (dated by TCRdb to about 2020). General notes on the study: Collaborator samples came from the United States, Italy and Spain and covered acute and convalescent phases of COVID-19. The prospective study material was composed of cDNA or gDNA derived from T cells, B-cell-depleted T cells, or PBMCs. Deeply sampled blood TCRbeta repertoires from subjects exposed to, actively infected with, or recovered from COVID-19 were included in the dataset. The repertoires were made available in a free public database intended to serve as a resource for research on the immune response to SARS-CoV-2. Samples came from the ongoing ImmuneRACE study (first 160 participants) plus 1,254 subjects from 6 global collaborators. The sample metadata nearly always contained a de-identified subject ID, COVID-19 status, age in years and sex. Where HLA class I and class II types were available, the types were taken from metadata supplied by the sample provider, not from assay-based typing.

Each collaborating institution followed its own protocols to collect whole blood in K2EDTA tubes. For TCRbeta analysis, collaborator samples were shipped as frozen whole blood, as isolated PBMCs, or as DNA extracted from either sample type. TCRbeta CDR3 regions were amplified from genomic DNA using the immunoSEQ Assay, a bias-controlled multiplex PCR. From the authors' description of their analysis: The number of nucleated cells in each sample was estimated by amplification of reference gene primers within the assay. Sequence reads were collapsed and filtered to measure the absolute abundance of every unique TCRbeta CDR3 rearrangement. For each sample, productive Simpson clonality was calculated as the square root of Simpson's diversity index across productive rearrangements. Here the immuneACCESS table is served through TCRdb, limited to in-frame sequences with V and J called. Missing clones are a known gap in these copies; in checked studies unresolved V genes cover under half, and the rest lacks a known reason. For V, J and clone size, that table is used; D and trimming come from the DNA. Across this sample there are approximately 500,000 clones, with approximately 85% seen only once. Roughly 3.2% of the sample is held by the ten biggest clonotypes.

The germline V gene yields MDHEN for CDR1 and SYDVKM for CDR2. From V the trimming removes 4 bases and from J it removes 7 bases, while the gene matches leave 11 bases of the junction unaccounted for. From the cysteine through the phenylalanine, the CDR3 covers 15 amino acids. The read is trimmed to its CDR3 DNA, 45 bases read in frame from base 1. Study-wide findings and limitations: The quantity of clinical and demographic metadata differed by source and by participant and was supplied without curation.

This chain is built from TRBV28 and TRBJ2-7; TRBD2 matches 9 bases in the middle. Sequenced: peripheral blood. This receptor was taken from a human donor in a cohort sampled during active COVID-19. In nucleotides, the sequence is TGTGCCAGCAGTTCCTCCTTCATGACTAGCGGAGAGCAGTACTTC. It is translated as CASSSSFMTSGEQYF.